The T cell receptor (beta chain) described here comes from a study of cytomegalovirus exposure and HLA in healthy donors. While unrecorded immune exposures were likely, the donors were nominally healthy when sampled. V lost 5 bases to trimming and J lost 8 bases, with 13 bases between them. The germline CDR1 and CDR2 sequences are MDHEN and SYDVKM. The CDR3 loop spans 13 amino acids. Note on this clone: What it recognizes is unknown.

PCR used 60 Vbeta primers and 13 Jbeta primers. Profiled with immunoSEQ multiplex PCR; TCRdb holds only in-frame clones, not every one. This specimen shows 60,000 to 75,000 clones; the ten leading clones hold about 4%. General study results and limits: Altogether, 150 to 200 TCR beta chains were recorded as cytomegalovirus-associated. A later analysis linked a missense DCLRE1C variant to TCR beta V- and J-gene trimming. Certain indistinguishable V segments, among them TRBV6-2 and TRBV6-3, were excluded.

Material: PBMCs. The TCR originated in a female donor in good health and CMV-seropositive. The rearrangement joins TRBV28 to TRBJ1-5; perhaps TRBD1 as D (5 bases). CDR3 protein: CASSEGTPKPQHF. CDR3 coding DNA: TGTGCCAGCAGTGAAGGGACTCCTAAGCCCCAGCATTTT.